This is a list of T cell receptor beta chains from one sample in a study of siplizumab effects on memory and regulatory T cells. The protocol was immunoSEQ multiplex PCR, while the TCRdb copy is restricted to in-frame clones and leaves out a portion. Altogether roughly 100,000 clones are present, 93% being singletons, with the ten largest covering approximately 0.32%. Sequencing input: CD4+ T cells sorted from blood. Receptors were obtained from a human donor in good health. Both conserved end residues are part of each CDR3. The order of the fields is clone size, J gene, V gene, CDR3 protein. Size values are once, few and many counts, or a class for expanded clones, and some rows have none.

-,TRBJ2-3,TRBV5-1,CASSLGGRADTQYF
-,TRBJ1-4,TRBV30,CAWTPGTGGEKLFF
-,TRBJ2-5,TRBV7-7,CASTPMAGIGETQYF
-,TRBJ1-1,TRBV14,CASSPWGAGTEAFF
once,TRBJ1-2,TRBV2,CASRADRNSNYGYTF
-,TRBJ2-1,TRBV2,CASRRDRVEPSGTMDEQFF
-,TRBJ2-7,TRBV27,CASSRTSGRTYEQYF
-,TRBJ1-1,TRBV19,CASKFGQGNTEAFF
-,TRBJ1-4,TRBV11-3,CASSFSRNEKLFF
-,TRBJ2-2,TRBV2,CASKRDINTGELFF
once,TRBJ1-6,TRBV6-1,CASSEGGNSPLHF
once,TRBJ1-4,TRBV30,CAWRTTAGNEKLFF
-,TRBJ1-1,TRBV5-6,CASSFITSMNTEAFF
few,TRBJ1-2,TRBV5-1,CASSAGVGGYTF
-,TRBJ1-1,TRBV19,CASSLLLYTEAFF
-,TRBJ1-6,TRBV29-1,CSVAASNNSPLHF
-,TRBJ1-5,TRBV6-4,CASSAKGGVGNQPQHF
-,TRBJ2-1,TRBV5-1,CASRQPGQGKNEQFF
-,TRBJ2-1,TRBV5-4,CASSKSGTSGVLEQFF
-,TRBJ1-5,TRBV19,CASSTRGQLNQPQHF
-,TRBJ2-7,TRBV7-2,CASSLVGANPYEQYF
-,TRBJ1-2,TRBV7-3,CASSLSSMDGYTF
-,TRBJ2-5,TRBV29-1,CSVLTGVSETQYF
-,TRBJ1-3,TRBV30,CAWSVLSSSGNTIYF
few,TRBJ1-5,TRBV19,CASKASKQPQHF
once,TRBJ2-7,TRBV10-3,CAISRDRGRLEQYF
-,TRBJ1-2,TRBV2,CASRLTGDYGYTF
-,TRBJ1-2,TRBV9,CASSAPPLGSGGYTF
-,TRBJ1-2,TRBV7-6,CASTSLTGGGSEGYTF
once,TRBJ2-5,TRBV7-9,CASSLASGKETQYF
-,TRBJ2-1,TRBV5-4,CASRRQGASDEQFF
-,TRBJ2-1,TRBV7-7,CASSLGQASNEQFF
-,TRBJ2-1,TRBV6-1,CASSALWGGHNEQFF
-,TRBJ2-3,TRBV9,CASSAGLAGRSRTDTQYF
-,TRBJ2-6,TRBV10-2,CASSPGRTGANVLTF
-,TRBJ1-1,TRBV6-5,CASSSKVSEAFF
-,TRBJ1-5,TRBV7-7,CASSLVAEDQPQHF
-,TRBJ1-5,TRBV19,CASSASPISNQPQHF
-,TRBJ2-5,TRBV5-4,CASSLGPRQETQYF
-,TRBJ2-7,TRBV30,CAWSEIQRTGNYEQYF
-,TRBJ1-2,TRBV6-5,CASSLRGNYGYTF
-,TRBJ2-3,TRBV7-2,CASSSSGGRYTDTQYF